The clone carrying this T cell receptor beta chain has just a few counts. Followed longitudinally, the Seattle patients had been enrolled during active infection. Germline V gene lookup returns CDR1 SGHAT and CDR2 FQNNGV. The CDR3 totals 14 residues. Trimming removed 4 bases from V and 6 bases from J; junction bases left unmatched: 1. This specimen comes from a study of blood T cell repertoires in COVID-19. Whole-study context: The origin of the acute and convalescent COVID-19 samples was the United States, Italy and Spain. Sources were T cells, B-cell-depleted T cells, or PBMCs; the material itself was cDNA or gDNA.

Method: immunoSEQ multiplex PCR; TCRdb's copy keeps in-frame clones and lacks some. The sample holds approximately 300,000 clones, just under 90% seen once. The chain employs TRBV11-2 and TRBJ2-7; TRBD2 aligns across 15 bases. The TCR originated in a woman aged 25 to 39 with COVID-19, enrolled during active disease. Sequencing was performed on peripheral blood. The CDR3 reads CASSSGLAGGEQYF. The CDR3 DNA reads TGTGCCAGCAGCTCGGGACTAGCGGGGGGCGAGCAGTACTTC.